This record looks at one T cell receptor beta chain sequence and its context. These data are taken from a study of blood T cell repertoires in COVID-19. Here immunoSEQ multiplex PCR was the method, and the copy in TCRdb shows in-frame clones only, minus some. The table includes 70,000 to 90,000 clones, over 80% detected once. Trimming cost V 1 base and J 4 bases; bases outside gene matches: 12. Germline CDR1 KGHDR, CDR2 SFDVKD. The CDR3 is 19 residues long. The clonotype was recovered from a human donor in a cohort sampled during active COVID-19. V and J are TRBV24-1 and TRBJ1-5, with TRBD1 identical over 10 bases. Source material: peripheral blood. The CDR3 DNA reads as TGTGCCACCAGTGATTTAGCTGCGGGACAGGGGTTTCGAAATCAGCCCCAGCATTTT. Translating gives CATSDLAAGQGFRNQPQHF.